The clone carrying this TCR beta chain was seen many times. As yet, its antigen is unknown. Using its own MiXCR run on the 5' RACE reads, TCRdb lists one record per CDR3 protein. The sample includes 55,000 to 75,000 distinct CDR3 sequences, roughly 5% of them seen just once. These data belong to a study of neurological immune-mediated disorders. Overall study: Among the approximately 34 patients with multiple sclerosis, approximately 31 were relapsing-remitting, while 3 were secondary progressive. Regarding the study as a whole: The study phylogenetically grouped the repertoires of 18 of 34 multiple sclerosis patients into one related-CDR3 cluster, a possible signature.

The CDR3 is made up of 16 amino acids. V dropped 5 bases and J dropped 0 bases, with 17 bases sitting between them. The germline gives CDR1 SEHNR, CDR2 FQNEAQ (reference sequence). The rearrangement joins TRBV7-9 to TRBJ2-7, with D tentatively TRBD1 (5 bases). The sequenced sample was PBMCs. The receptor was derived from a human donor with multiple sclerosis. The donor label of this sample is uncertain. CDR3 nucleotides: TGTGCCAGCAGCCTCTGGCCCGACAGTTCCTCCTACGAGCAGTACTTC. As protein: CASSLWPDSSSYEQYF. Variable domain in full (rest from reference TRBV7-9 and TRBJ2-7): DTGVSQNPRHKITKRGQNVTFRCDPISEHNRLYWYRQTLGQGPEFLTYFQNEAQLEKSRLLSDRFSAERPKGSFSTLEIQRTEQGDSAMYLCASSLWPDSSSYEQYFGPGTRLTVT.